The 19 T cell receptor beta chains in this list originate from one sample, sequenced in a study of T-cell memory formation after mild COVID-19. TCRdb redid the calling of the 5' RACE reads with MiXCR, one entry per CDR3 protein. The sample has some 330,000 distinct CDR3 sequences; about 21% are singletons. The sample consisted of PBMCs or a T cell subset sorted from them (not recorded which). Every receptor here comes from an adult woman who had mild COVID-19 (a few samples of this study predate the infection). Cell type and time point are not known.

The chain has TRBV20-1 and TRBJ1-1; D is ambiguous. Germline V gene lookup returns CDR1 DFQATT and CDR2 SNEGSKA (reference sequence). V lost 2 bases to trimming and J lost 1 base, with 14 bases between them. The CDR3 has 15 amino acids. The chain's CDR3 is CSARRGSAGNTEAFF. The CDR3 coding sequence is TGCAGTGCTAGAAGAGGCAGCGCGGGGAACACTGAAGCTTTCTTT.

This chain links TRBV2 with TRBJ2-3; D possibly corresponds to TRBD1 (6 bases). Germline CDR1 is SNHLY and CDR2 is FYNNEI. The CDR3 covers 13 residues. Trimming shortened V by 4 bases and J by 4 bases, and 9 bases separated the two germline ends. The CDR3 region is CASSVNRADTQYF. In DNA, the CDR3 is TGTGCCAGCAGTGTTAACAGGGCAGATACGCAGTATTTT.

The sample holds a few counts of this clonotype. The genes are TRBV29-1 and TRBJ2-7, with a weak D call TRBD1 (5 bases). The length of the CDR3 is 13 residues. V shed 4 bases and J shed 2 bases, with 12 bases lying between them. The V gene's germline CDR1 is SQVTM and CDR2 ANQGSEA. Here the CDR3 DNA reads TGCAGCGTTGCGGAACAGGCAGCCTACGAGCAGTACTTC. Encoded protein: CSVAEQAAYEQYF.

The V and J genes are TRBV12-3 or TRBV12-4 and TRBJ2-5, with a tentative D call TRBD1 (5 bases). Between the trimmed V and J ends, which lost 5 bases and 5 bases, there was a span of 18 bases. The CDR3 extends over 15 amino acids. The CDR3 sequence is CASSPLQGGEETQYF. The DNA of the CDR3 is TGTGCCAGCAGTCCCCTTCAGGGTGGTGAGGAGACCCAGTACTTC.

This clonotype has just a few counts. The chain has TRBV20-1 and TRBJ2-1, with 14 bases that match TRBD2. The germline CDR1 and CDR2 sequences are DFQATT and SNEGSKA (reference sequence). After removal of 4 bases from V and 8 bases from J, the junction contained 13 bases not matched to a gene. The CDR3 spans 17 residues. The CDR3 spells CSAKRTSGGLLRDEQFF. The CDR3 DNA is TGCAGTGCTAAGAGGACTAGCGGGGGGCTCCTTAGGGATGAGCAGTTCTTC.

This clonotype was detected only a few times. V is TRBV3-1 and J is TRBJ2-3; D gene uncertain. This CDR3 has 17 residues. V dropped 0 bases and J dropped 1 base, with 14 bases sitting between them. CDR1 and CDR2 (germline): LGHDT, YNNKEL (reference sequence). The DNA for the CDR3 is TGTGCCAGCAGCCAAGATTCCGGTAGTCCAGGCACAGATACGCAGTATTTT. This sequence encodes CASSQDSGSPGTDTQYF.

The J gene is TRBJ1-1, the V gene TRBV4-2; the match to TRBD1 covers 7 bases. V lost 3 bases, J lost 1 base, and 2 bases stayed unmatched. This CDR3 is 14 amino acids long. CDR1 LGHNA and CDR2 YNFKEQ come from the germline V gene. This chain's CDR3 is CASSHDRENTEAFF. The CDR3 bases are TGTGCCAGCAGCCATGACAGGGAGAACACTGAAGCTTTCTTT.

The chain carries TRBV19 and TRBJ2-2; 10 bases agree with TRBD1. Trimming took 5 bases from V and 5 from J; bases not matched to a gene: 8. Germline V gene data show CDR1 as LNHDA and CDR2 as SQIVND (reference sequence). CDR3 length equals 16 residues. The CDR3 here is CASSPRGTGATGELFF. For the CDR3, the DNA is TGTGCCAGTAGTCCCAGGGGGACAGGGGCGACCGGGGAGCTGTTTTTT. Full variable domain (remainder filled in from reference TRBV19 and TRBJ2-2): DGGITQSPKYLFRKEGQNVTLSCEQNLNHDAMYWYRQDPGQGLRLIYYSQIVNDFQKGDIAEGYSVSREKKESFPLTVTSAQKNPTAFYLCASSPRGTGATGELFFGEGSRLTVL.

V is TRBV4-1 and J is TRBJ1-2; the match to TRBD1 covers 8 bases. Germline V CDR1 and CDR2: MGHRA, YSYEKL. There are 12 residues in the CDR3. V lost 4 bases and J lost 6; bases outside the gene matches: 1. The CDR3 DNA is TGCGCCAGCAGCCCAGGGGGCGATGGCTACACCTTC. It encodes CASSPGGDGYTF.

In DNA form, the CDR3 reads TGTGCCAGCAGCCCCAACTTAGCGGGAGTCGTCCCAAATGAGCAGTTCTTC. Translated, it gives CASSPNLAGVVPNEQFF. The chain links TRBV11-2 to TRBJ2-1; 9 bases line up with TRBD2. With 5 bases clipped from V and 7 bases from J, the junction kept 15 bases outside the gene matches. The CDR3 has 17 residues. CDR1 SGHAT and CDR2 FQNNGV come from the germline V gene.

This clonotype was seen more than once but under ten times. The CDR3 here is CASSIYQAGDEQFF. CDR3 coding DNA: TGTGCCAGTAGTATTTACCAAGCGGGCGATGAGCAGTTCTTC. V gene TRBV19 combines with J gene TRBJ2-1; TRBD2 might be the D (6 bases). Germline-derived CDR1 and CDR2 are LNHDA and SQIVND (reference sequence). CDR3 length equals 14 residues. Trimming pared 3 bases from V and 8 bases from J, leaving 14 bases between.

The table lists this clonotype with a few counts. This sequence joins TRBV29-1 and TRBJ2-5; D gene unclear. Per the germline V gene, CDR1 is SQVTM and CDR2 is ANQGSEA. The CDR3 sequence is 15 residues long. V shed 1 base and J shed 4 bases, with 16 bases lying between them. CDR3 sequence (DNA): TGCAGCGTTGAAGGTATCGGAGCCTGGGGAGAGACCCAGTACTTC. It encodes CSVEGIGAWGETQYF.

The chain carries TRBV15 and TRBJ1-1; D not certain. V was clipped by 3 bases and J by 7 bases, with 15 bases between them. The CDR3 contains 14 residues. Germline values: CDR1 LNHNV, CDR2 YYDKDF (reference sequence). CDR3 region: CATSSPIVAVEAFF. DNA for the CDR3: TGTGCCACCAGCAGTCCAATAGTGGCGGTTGAAGCTTTCTTT.

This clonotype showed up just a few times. CDR3 DNA: TGTGCCAGCAGCCGGCAGACCGGGGGGGAGCAGTACTTC. This translates into CASSRQTGGEQYF. This chain connects TRBV11-3 to TRBJ2-7; TRBD2 agrees at 7 bases. The trim removed 5 bases at V and 7 bases at J, leaving 8 bases unmatched. The CDR3 loop spans 13 amino acids. CDR1 and CDR2 from the germline V gene are SGHNT and YENEEA.

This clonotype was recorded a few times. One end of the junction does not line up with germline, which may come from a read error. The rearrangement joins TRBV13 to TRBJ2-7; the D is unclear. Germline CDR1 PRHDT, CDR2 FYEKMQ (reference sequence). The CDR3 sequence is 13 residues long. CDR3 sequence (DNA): TGTGCCAGCGGCTTCATGGTGGGCGGTGAGCAGTACTTC. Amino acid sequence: CASGFMVGGEQYF. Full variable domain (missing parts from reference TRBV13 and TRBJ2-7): AAGVIQSPRHLIKEKRETATLKCYPIPRHDTVYWYQQGPGQDPQFLISFYEKMQSDKGSIPDRFSAQQFSDYHSELNMSSLELGDSALYFCASGFMVGGEQYFGPGTRLTVT.

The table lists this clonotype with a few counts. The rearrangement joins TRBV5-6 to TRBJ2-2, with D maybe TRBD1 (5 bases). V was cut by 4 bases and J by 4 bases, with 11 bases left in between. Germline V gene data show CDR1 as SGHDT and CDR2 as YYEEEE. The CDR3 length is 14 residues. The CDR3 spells CASSPRVTTGELFF. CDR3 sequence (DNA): TGTGCCAGCAGCCCCAGGGTGACCACCGGGGAGCTGTTTTTT. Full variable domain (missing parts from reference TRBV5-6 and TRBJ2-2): DAGVTQSPTHLIKTRGQQVTLRCSPKSGHDTVSWYQQALGQGPQFIFQYYEEEERQRGNFPDRFSGHQFPNYSSELNVNALLLGDSALYLCASSPRVTTGELFFGEGSRLTVL.

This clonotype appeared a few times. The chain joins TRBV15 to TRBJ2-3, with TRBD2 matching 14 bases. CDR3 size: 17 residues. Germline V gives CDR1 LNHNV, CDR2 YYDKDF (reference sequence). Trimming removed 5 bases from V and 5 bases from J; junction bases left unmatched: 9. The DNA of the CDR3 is TGTGCCACCAGCGGTGGACTAGCGGGGGGCCAGGGAGATACGCAGTATTTT. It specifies CATSGGLAGGQGDTQYF.

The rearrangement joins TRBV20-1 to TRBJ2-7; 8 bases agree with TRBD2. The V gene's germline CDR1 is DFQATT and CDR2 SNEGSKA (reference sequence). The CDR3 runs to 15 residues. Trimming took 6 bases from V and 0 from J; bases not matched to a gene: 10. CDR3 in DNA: TGCAGTGCCCAGCGGGCGGGAGGTCTCTCCTACGAGCAGTACTTC. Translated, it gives CSAQRAGGLSYEQYF.

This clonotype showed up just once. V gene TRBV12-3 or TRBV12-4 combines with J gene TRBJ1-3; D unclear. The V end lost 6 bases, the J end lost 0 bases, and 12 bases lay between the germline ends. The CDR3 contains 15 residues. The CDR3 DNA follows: TGTGCCAGCAGGCCGGACGGTAACTCTGGAAACACCATATATTTT. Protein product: CASRPDGNSGNTIYF.